The next 14 T cell receptor beta chains were all read from a single sample in a study of OX40 agonist ivuxolimab in advanced cancers. TCRdb's copy holds only in-frame clones and misses some; the assay was immunoSEQ multiplex PCR. The sample carries approximately 46,000 clones, 70% to 90% recorded once. This specimen was CD4+ or CD8+ T cells sorted from blood, taken in a trial of the OX40 agonist ivuxolimab. These receptors were collected from an adult with an advanced solid tumor such as melanoma, head and neck, liver or kidney cancer.

The V and J genes are TRBV7-9 and TRBJ1-3; TRBD1 matches at 7 bases. Germline CDR1 is SEHNR and CDR2 is FQNEAQ (reference sequence). CDR3 size: 14 residues. The V segment lost 4 bases and the J segment 5 bases; nucleotides outside the gene matches: 5. CDR3 coding DNA: TGTGCCAGCAGCTCGGGACAGTACAGAAACACCATATATTTT. It codes for CASSSGQYRNTIYF.

The chain carries TRBV4-3 and TRBJ2-1; TRBD2 agrees at 9 bases. V lost 4 bases to trimming and J lost 7 bases; unmatched junction nucleotides: 5. This CDR3 region has 14 residues. The germline CDR1 and CDR2 sequences are LGHNA and YSLEER. The CDR3, as DNA: TGCGCCAGCAGCCCAAGACTAGCGGAGAATGAGCAGTTCTTC. Amino acids: CASSPRLAENEQFF.

This chain links TRBV19 with TRBJ1-1; D unresolved. Trimming pared 3 bases from V and 5 bases from J, leaving 13 bases between. This CDR3 contains 14 residues. Germline V lookup: CDR1 LNHDA, CDR2 SQIVND (reference sequence). The CDR3 loop reads CASSIGKRRTEAFF. For the CDR3, the DNA is TGTGCCAGTAGTATTGGCAAGAGGAGGACTGAAGCTTTCTTT. The whole variable domain, filled in from reference TRBV19 and TRBJ1-1, reads DGGITQSPKYLFRKEGQNVTLSCEQNLNHDAMYWYRQDPGQGLRLIYYSQIVNDFQKGDIAEGYSVSREKKESFPLTVTSAQKNPTAFYLCASSIGKRRTEAFFGQGTRLTVV.

The chain carries TRBV10-3 and TRBJ2-1; TRBD1 is a possible D gene (6 bases). The germline V and J ends were trimmed by 6 bases and 4 bases, with 7 bases remaining between them. Germline values: CDR1 ENHRY, CDR2 SYGVKD. The CDR3 is made up of 12 amino acids. In DNA, the CDR3 is TGTGCCATCAGCACAGGGTACAATGAGCAGTTCTTC. Protein product: CAISTGYNEQFF.

The chain recombines TRBV2 with TRBJ1-1; D might be TRBD1 (6 bases). Trimming stripped 5 bases from V and 4 bases from J, with 11 bases between. The CDR3 covers 13 residues. CDR1 is SNHLY and CDR2 is FYNNEI in the germline V gene. CDR3 bases: TGTGCCAGCAGTCAGGGACAAAGCACTGAAGCTTTCTTT. This translates into CASSQGQSTEAFF.

The V call is TRBV27, the J call TRBJ2-7; D is perhaps TRBD2 (7 bases). V lost 2 bases and J 12 bases, leaving 11 bases between the germline ends. The CDR3 length is 11 residues. The germline V gene has CDR1 MNHEY and CDR2 SMNVEV (reference sequence). The CDR3 DNA reads TGTGCCAGCAGTTTAGGCGGGGGCCTGTACTTC. Translation gives CASSLGGGLYF.

The chain combines TRBV9 with TRBJ2-5, with TRBD2 identical over 11 bases. After removal of 3 bases from V and 3 bases from J, the junction contained 4 bases not matched to a gene. Germline V CDR1 and CDR2: SGDLS, YYNGEE. CDR3 length: 15 amino acids. CDR3 residues: CASSASGGPKETQYF. CDR3 in DNA: TGTGCCAGCAGCGCTAGCGGGGGGCCGAAAGAGACCCAGTACTTC. Full variable domain (outside the CDR3, taken from reference TRBV9 and TRBJ2-5): DSGVTQTPKHLITATGQRVTLRCSPRSGDLSVYWYQQSLDQGLQFLIQYYNGEERAKGNILERFSAQQFPDLHSELNLSSLELGDSALYFCASSASGGPKETQYFGPGTRLLVL.

The chain uses TRBV28 and TRBJ1-1; 7 nucleotides agree with TRBD1. The germline V gene encodes CDR1 MDHEN and CDR2 SYDVKM. The junction had 16 bases not matched to a gene; V was cut back by 3 bases and J by 0 bases. The CDR3 loop spans 19 amino acids. CDR3 region: CASSFVLGGGTGVNTEAFF. The CDR3 DNA is TGTGCCAGCAGTTTCGTGCTGGGTGGTGGAACAGGGGTGAACACTGAAGCTTTCTTT.

The CDR3 DNA reads as TGTGCCACCAGCAGATTTGAGGGGGGTCAGCCCCAGCATTTT. Protein product: CATSRFEGGQPQHF. The V call is TRBV15, the J call TRBJ1-5; D might be TRBD1 (6 bases). The germline CDR1 and CDR2 sequences are LNHNV and YYDKDF (reference sequence). V lost 2 bases to trimming and J lost 6 bases, with 11 bases between them. The CDR3 extends over 14 amino acids.

The gene calls are TRBV5-4 and TRBJ1-2; 8 nucleotides match TRBD1. The CDR3 contains 14 residues. Germline-derived CDR1 and CDR2 are SGHNT and YYREEE (reference sequence). Trimming at V came to 0 bases and at J to 8 bases, leaving 6 bases not matched to a gene. CDR3 sequence (DNA): TGTGCCAGCAGCTTGGGGCGGACAGGGTACGGCTACACCTTC. This codes for CASSLGRTGYGYTF.

This sequence joins TRBV18 and TRBJ2-1; no firm D call. Deletions cut 3 bases from V and 0 bases from J, with 6 bases between. The length of the CDR3 is 14 residues. Germline V CDR1 and CDR2: KGHSH, LQKENI. The CDR3: CASSPPDSYNEQFF. In DNA form, the CDR3 reads TGTGCCAGCTCACCGCCGGACTCCTACAATGAGCAGTTCTTC. The whole variable domain, remainder taken from reference TRBV18 and TRBJ2-1, is NAGVMQNPRHLVRRRGQEARLRCSPMKGHSHVYWYRQLPEEGLKFMVYLQKENIIDESGMPKERFSAEFPKEGPSILRIQQVVRGDSAAYFCASSPPDSYNEQFFGPGTRLTVL.

The chain recombines TRBV7-9 with TRBJ2-3, with D perhaps matching TRBD1 or TRBD2 (6 bases each). Trimming removed 5 bases from V and 2 bases from J, with 14 bases in between. This CDR3 contains 15 residues. Germline V gene lookup returns CDR1 SEHNR and CDR2 FQNEAQ (reference sequence). The CDR3 coding sequence is TGTGCCAGCAGCGGGGGGCTAGCGAACACAGATACGCAGTATTTT. Translation: CASSGGLANTDTQYF.

The V and J genes are TRBV7-2 and TRBJ2-7; maybe TRBD1 (5 bases). CDR3 length equals 13 residues. The germline V and J ends were trimmed by 5 bases and 6 bases, with 14 bases remaining between them. Germline V gene lookup returns CDR1 SGHTA and CDR2 FQGNSA. For the CDR3, the DNA is TGTGCCAGCAGCCCTCAGGGTACGAGCGAGCAGTACTTC. This gives the protein CASSPQGTSEQYF.

This chain uses TRBV5-1 with TRBJ2-1; unclear D gene. The germline V and J ends were trimmed by 5 bases and 1 base, with 13 bases remaining between them. From germline, CDR1 is SGHRS and CDR2 YFSETQ. This CDR3 is built from 15 residues. As DNA, the CDR3 is TGCGCCAGCAGGGAAAGGACGAGTTCCTACAATGAGCAGTTCTTC. It translates to CASRERTSSYNEQFF.